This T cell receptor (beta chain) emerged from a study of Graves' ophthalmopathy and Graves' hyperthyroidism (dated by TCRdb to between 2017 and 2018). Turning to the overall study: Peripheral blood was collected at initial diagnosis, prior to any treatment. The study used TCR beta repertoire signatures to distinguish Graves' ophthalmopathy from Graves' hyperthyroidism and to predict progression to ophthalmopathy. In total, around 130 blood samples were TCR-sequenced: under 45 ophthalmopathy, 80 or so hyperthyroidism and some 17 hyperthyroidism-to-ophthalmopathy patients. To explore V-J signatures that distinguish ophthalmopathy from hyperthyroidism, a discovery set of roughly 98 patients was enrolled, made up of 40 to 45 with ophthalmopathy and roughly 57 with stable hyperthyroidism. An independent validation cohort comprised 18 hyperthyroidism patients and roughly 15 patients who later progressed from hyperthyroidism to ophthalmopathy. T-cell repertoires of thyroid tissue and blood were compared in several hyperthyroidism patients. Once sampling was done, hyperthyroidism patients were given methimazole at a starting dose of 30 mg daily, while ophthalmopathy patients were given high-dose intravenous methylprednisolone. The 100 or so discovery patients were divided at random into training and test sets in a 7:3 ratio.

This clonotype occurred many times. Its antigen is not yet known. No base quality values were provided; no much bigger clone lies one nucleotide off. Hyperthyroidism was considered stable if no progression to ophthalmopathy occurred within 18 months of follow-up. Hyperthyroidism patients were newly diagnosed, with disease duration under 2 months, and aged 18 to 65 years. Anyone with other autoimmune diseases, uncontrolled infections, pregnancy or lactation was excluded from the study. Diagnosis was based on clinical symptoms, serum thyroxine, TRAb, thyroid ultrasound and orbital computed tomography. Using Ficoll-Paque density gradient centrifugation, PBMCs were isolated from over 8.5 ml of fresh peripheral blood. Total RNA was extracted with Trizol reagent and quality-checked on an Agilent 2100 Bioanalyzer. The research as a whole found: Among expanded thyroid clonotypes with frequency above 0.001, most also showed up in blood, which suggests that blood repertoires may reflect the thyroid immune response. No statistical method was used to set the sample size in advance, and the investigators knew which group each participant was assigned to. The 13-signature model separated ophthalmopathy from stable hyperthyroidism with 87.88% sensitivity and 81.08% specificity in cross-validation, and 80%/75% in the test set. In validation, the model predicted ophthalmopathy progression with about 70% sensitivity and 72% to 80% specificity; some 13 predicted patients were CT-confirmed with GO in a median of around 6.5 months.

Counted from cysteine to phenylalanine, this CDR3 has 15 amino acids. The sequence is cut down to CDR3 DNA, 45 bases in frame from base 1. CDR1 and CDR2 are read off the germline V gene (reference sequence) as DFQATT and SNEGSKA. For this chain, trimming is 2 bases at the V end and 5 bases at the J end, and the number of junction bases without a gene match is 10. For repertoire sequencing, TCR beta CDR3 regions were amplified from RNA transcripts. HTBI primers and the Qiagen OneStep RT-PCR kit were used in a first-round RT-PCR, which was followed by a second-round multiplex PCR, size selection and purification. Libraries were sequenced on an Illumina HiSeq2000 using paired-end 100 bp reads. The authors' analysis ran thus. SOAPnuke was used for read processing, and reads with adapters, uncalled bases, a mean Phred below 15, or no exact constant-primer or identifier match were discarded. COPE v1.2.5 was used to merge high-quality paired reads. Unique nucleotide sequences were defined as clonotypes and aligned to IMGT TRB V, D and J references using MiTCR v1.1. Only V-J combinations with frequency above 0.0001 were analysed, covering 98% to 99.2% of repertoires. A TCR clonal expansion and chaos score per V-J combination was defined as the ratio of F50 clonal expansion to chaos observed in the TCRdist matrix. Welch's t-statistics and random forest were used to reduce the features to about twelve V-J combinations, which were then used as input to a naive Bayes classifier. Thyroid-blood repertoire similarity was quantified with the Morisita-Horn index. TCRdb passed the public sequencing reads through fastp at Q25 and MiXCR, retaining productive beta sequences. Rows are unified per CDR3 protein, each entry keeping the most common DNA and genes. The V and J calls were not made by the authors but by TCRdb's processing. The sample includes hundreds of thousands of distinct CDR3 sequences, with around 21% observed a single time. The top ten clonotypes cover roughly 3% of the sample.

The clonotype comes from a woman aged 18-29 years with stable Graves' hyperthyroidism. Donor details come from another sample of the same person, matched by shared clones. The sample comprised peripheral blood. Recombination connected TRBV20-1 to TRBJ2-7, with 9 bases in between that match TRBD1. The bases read TGCAGTGCTAGAACTTCCGGGACAGGGCGTGACGAGCAGTACTTC. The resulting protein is CSARTSGTGRDEQYF.